A single sample is the source of the 7 T cell receptor beta chains below, sequenced in a study of control samples from healthy donors and cancer patients. The protocol was immunoSEQ multiplex PCR, while the TCRdb copy is restricted to in-frame clones and leaves out a portion. The sample carries some 110,000 clones, 83% recorded once. The sample taken for sequencing was blood. Receptors originate from a woman between 45 and 65 years old in good health.

The chain couples TRBV28 to TRBJ1-5; D is perhaps TRBD1 (5 bases). The CDR3 runs to 13 residues. Germline values: CDR1 MDHEN, CDR2 SYDVKM. V was pared by 7 bases and J by 10 bases, with 17 bases between. CDR3 bases: TGTGCCAGCATCGCAACAGGCTGGGGACCCCAGCATTTT. Amino acid sequence: CASIATGWGPQHF.

CDR3 in amino acids: CASSRQGARIDIQYF. The CDR3 nucleotides are TGTGCCAGCAGCCGACAGGGGGCGCGTATCGACATTCAGTACTTC. V and J are TRBV6-5 and TRBJ2-4; TRBD1 matches at 10 bases. From germline, CDR1 is MNHEY and CDR2 SVGAGI. This CDR3 is built from 15 residues. J lost 8 bases, V lost 6 bases, and 10 bases had no gene match.

This rearrangement joins TRBV5-4 to TRBJ2-7; TRBD1 matches at 10 bases. In germline, CDR1 is SGHNT, CDR2 YYREEE (reference sequence). There are 15 residues in the CDR3. The V segment lost 4 bases and the J segment 3 bases; nucleotides outside the gene matches: 7. DNA for the CDR3: TGTGCCAGCAGCGCACGGACAGGGGGAGACTACGAGCAGTACTTC. Its translation: CASSARTGGDYEQYF.

In this sample, this clone turned up once. Distinct nucleotide sequences in the sample also encode this CDR3. This chain connects TRBV28 to TRBJ1-2; 7 nucleotides agree with TRBD1. The V gene end was trimmed by 10 bases and the J gene end by 3 bases; junction bases not matched to a gene: 8. Germline V gene data show CDR1 as MDHEN and CDR2 as SYDVKM. The CDR3 contains 13 residues. CDR3 sequence reads: CATLDRADYGYTF. In DNA form, the CDR3 reads TGTGCCACCCTTGACAGGGCTGACTATGGCTACACCTTC.

V usage is TRBV21-1 and J usage is TRBJ1-4; the DNA was not compared with TRBD1, the D call given in the table. TRBV21-1 is shown as a pseudogene. This CDR3 region has 16 residues. The CDR3, as DNA: TGTGCCAGCAGCACCCCCCGGACGACAGGTAGGGAAAAACTGTTTTTT. Protein product: CASSTPRTTGREKLFF.

Comment on this clone: The junction does not match germline at one end; this may be a read error. The chain combines TRBV7-2 with TRBJ1-5; perhaps TRBD1 as D (5 bases). The germline V gene has CDR1 SGHTA and CDR2 FQGNSA. The CDR3 totals 16 residues. CDR3 sequence: CASNLSRQFGNQPQHF. CDR3 nucleotides: TGTGCCAGCAACTTATCCCGACAGTTTGGCAATCAGCCCCAGCATTTT.

This clone was observed a handful of times. The chain recombines TRBV29-1 with TRBJ1-1, with D uncertain. V shed 4 bases and J shed 6 bases, with 12 bases lying between them. In germline, CDR1 is SQVTM, CDR2 ANQGSEA. CDR3 length: 12 residues. This chain's CDR3 is CSVGEQKSEAFF. CDR3 coding DNA: TGCAGCGTTGGGGAACAAAAGTCTGAAGCTTTCTTT.